These T cell receptor beta chains were read from a single sample in a study of blood T cell repertoires in COVID-19. Clones were read by immunoSEQ multiplex PCR, and TCRdb kept only the in-frame ones, dropping some. This sample has roughly 260,000 clones, with 80% to 90% found just once. Sequencing was performed on peripheral blood. The origin of the receptors is a woman aged 50 to 60 with acute or convalescent COVID-19. Both conserved end residues are part of each CDR3. A D gene is named only where the DNA matches it firmly. Expanded clones are given a class, and other clones once, few, many or no size at all.

d_call j_call v_call clone_size cdr3_nt cdr3_aa
. TRBJ2-1 TRBV24-1 . TGTGCCACCAGTGACGGCGGTAGAGGGAGGAGTGAGCAGTTCTTC CATSDGGRGRSEQFF
TRBD1 TRBJ1-5 TRBV18 . TGTGCCAGCTCACCGACAGGGAAAGATCAGCCCCAGCATTTT CASSPTGKDQPQHF
. TRBJ2-7 TRBV6-2/TRBV6-3 . TGTGCCAGCAGTTACGGGGCAGGGTACCCTCCCGAGCAGTACTTC CASSYGAGYPPEQYF
TRBD2 TRBJ2-1 TRBV4-1 once TGCGCCAGCAGCCAAGAAAGAGTTACCAGCGGGAAGTTCTTC CASSQERVTSGKFF
TRBD2 TRBJ2-1 TRBV27 . TGTGCCAGCAGCCCAGGAGGTGATTTTGGGACTAGCTTTCCCCCCTCCTACAATGAGCAGTTCTTC CASSPGGDFGTSFPPSYNEQFF
. TRBJ2-1 TRBV6-4 . TGTGCCAGCAGTGACGGGGCGGACAACTACAATGAGCAGTTCTTC CASSDGADNYNEQFF
. TRBJ2-3 TRBV5-5 . TGTGCCAGCAGCTACCTCAGGGTTTCGGGCACAGATACGCAGTATTTT CASSYLRVSGTDTQYF
TRBD1 TRBJ1-6 TRBV5-1 . TGCGCCAGCAGCTCCGGACAGGCAGTGCCCTATTCACCCCTCCACTTT CASSSGQAVPYSPLHF
TRBD1 TRBJ2-5 TRBV5-4 . TGTGCCAGCACAGACAGGGCAACAGGCCAAGAGACCCAGTACTTC CASTDRATGQETQYF
. TRBJ2-1 TRBV4-1 . TGCGCCAGCAGCCAAGAAGGAGGGTCCAGCTCCTACAATGAGCAGTTCTTC CASSQEGGSSSYNEQFF
TRBD1 TRBJ1-2 TRBV28 . TGTGCCAGCAGTTTTTTGGACAGGGGGTTTGGCTACACCTTC CASSFLDRGFGYTF
TRBD1 TRBJ2-7 TRBV19 . TGTGCCACCTCGGACAGGGGGTCCAGGGAGCAGTACTTC CATSDRGSREQYF
TRBD1 TRBJ2-1 TRBV5-5 . TGTGCCAGCAGCTTTACCCTAAACAGGGGGAATGAGCAGTTCTTC CASSFTLNRGNEQFF
. TRBJ2-3 TRBV7-3 . TGTGCCAGCAGCTTCGAGAGAGCAGATACGCAGTATTTT CASSFERADTQYF
. TRBJ1-4 TRBV9 . TGTGCCAGCAGCGTATCGGGTGAAAAACTGTTTTTT CASSVSGEKLFF
. TRBJ1-5 TRBV21-1 . TGTGCCAGCAGCAAGATTTCGGGGCTTTGCAGGGGATTCCAGCCCCAGCATTTT CASSKISGLCRGFQPQHF
. TRBJ1-2 TRBV5-1 . TGCGCCAGCAGCTTGACAGACGGCGCCAACTATGGCTACACCTTC CASSLTDGANYGYTF
. TRBJ2-6 TRBV5-1 . TGCGCCAGCAGCTTGGGGCCCACACCCATCTTCTCTGGGGCCAACGTCCTGACTTTC CASSLGPTPIFSGANVLTF
TRBD2 TRBJ2-7 TRBV3-1/TRBV3-2 . TGTGCCAGCAGCTCCATTCTAGCGGGGGGAGCCTACGAGCAGTACTTC CASSSILAGGAYEQYF
TRBD1 TRBJ2-3 TRBV29-1 . TGCAGCGTTGAGAAGTTGCAGGGGGCAGATACGCAGTATTTT CSVEKLQGADTQYF
. TRBJ1-1 TRBV9 . TGTGCCAGCAGCGTAGGGGGGGAGACTGAAGCTTTCTTT CASSVGGETEAFF
TRBD1 TRBJ1-5 TRBV5-8 . TGTGCCAGCACCCTCGGGACAGGGAAAATTCAGCCCCAGCATTTT CASTLGTGKIQPQHF
. TRBJ1-1 TRBV5-6 . TGTGCCAGCAGCTTGAGGGGGATTGGCACTGAAGCTTTCTTT CASSLRGIGTEAFF
TRBD1 TRBJ2-5 TRBV7-9 . TGTGCCAGCAGACTCTCAGGGGGTTGGGAAGAGACCCAGTACTTC CASRLSGGWEETQYF
TRBD1 TRBJ2-1 TRBV18 . TGTGCCAGCTCTCCGGGACAGTACAATGAGCAGTTCTTC CASSPGQYNEQFF
TRBD1 TRBJ2-5 TRBV7-6 . TGTGCCAGCAGCCAGGCCGGGACAGGGAAAGAGACCCAGTACTTC CASSQAGTGKETQYF
TRBD1 TRBJ1-1 TRBV28 . TGTGCCAGCAGTTCCTACAGGGGCGGGAACACTGAAGCTTTCTTT CASSSYRGGNTEAFF
. TRBJ2-7 TRBV7-2 . TGTGCCAGCAGCTTAGCGAGCGGGCCGGCCTACGAGCAGTACTTC CASSLASGPAYEQYF
. TRBJ1-1 TRBV5-6 . TGTGCCAGCAGCCAGGTGGGGGGAAGACAGAGTGAAGCTTTCTTT CASSQVGGRQSEAFF
TRBD1 TRBJ1-1 TRBV18 few TGTGCCAGCTCACCTAACACAGGGGTACTTGAAGCTTTCTTT CASSPNTGVLEAFF
. TRBJ2-5 TRBV5-1 . TGCGCCAGCAGCTTGCGATTAGCTGGCCAAGAGACCCAGTACTTC CASSLRLAGQETQYF
. TRBJ2-3 TRBV11-3 . TGTGCCAGCAGCTTAGGTCGGGGGTCAGATACGCAGTATTTT CASSLGRGSDTQYF
. TRBJ1-6 TRBV19 . TGTGCCACCAGAGAGGGGGAAAATAATTCACCCCTCCACTTT CATREGENNSPLHF
. TRBJ1-5 TRBV19 . TGTGCCAGTAGTATAGACGGAACAGGGTCTAGCAATCAGCCCCAGCATTTT CASSIDGTGSSNQPQHF
TRBD1 TRBJ1-1 TRBV5-1 once TGCGCCAGCAGCTTGGCCGGGACAGCTAACACTGAAGCTTTCTTT CASSLAGTANTEAFF
TRBD1 TRBJ1-2 TRBV4-3 . TGCGCCAGCAGCCCCGGACAGGTCGGAAACTATGGCTACACCTTC CASSPGQVGNYGYTF
TRBD2 TRBJ2-5 TRBV5-1 . TGCGCCAGCAGCTCCGGGACTAGCAGACAAGAGACCCAGTACTTC CASSSGTSRQETQYF
. TRBJ2-1 TRBV7-2 . TGTGCCAGCAGCTTAGCCGGTTCTGCGGCGTACAATGAGCAGTTCTTC CASSLAGSAAYNEQFF
. TRBJ2-7 TRBV24-1 few TGTGCCACCACGGACAACCTCCTGGGGGAGCAGTACTTC CATTDNLLGEQYF
. TRBJ1-6 TRBV27 few TGTGCCAGCAGTTTCAGAGGCGGTAATTCACCCCTCCACTTT CASSFRGGNSPLHF
TRBD2 TRBJ2-7 TRBV5-1 . TGCGCCAGCAGCCCCCTGGGACTAGCGGGAGGTGAGCAGTACTTC CASSPLGLAGGEQYF
TRBD1 TRBJ1-2 TRBV2 few TGTGCCAGCAGTGAAAGTTGGCGGACAGGGGATGGCTACACCTTC CASSESWRTGDGYTF
. TRBJ2-1 TRBV5-8 . TGTGCCAGCAGCCTAGGAGAAGATCCCTACAATGAGCAGTTCTTC CASSLGEDPYNEQFF
TRBD1 TRBJ1-4 TRBV11-1 . TGTGCCAGCAGCTCGACAGGGGGCTCAACTAATGAAAAACTGTTTTTT CASSSTGGSTNEKLFF
. TRBJ2-7 TRBV2 . TGTGCCAGCAGTGGAAAAGACAGGAGTGGGCAGTACTTC CASSGKDRSGQYF
. TRBJ2-4 TRBV30 many TGTGCCTGGAGCTTAAAAAACATTCAGTACTTC CAWSLKNIQYF
. TRBJ2-7 TRBV11-3 . TGTGCCAGCAGCTTATCAGGATCCTACGAGCAGTACTTC CASSLSGSYEQYF
TRBD1 TRBJ2-3 TRBV2 once TGTGCCAGCAGTAGACAGGGGGCTTCCACAGATACGCAGTATTTT CASSRQGASTDTQYF
. TRBJ2-5 TRBV28 . TGTGCCAGCAGTTTGAGGATCCAAGAGACCCAGTACTTC CASSLRIQETQYF